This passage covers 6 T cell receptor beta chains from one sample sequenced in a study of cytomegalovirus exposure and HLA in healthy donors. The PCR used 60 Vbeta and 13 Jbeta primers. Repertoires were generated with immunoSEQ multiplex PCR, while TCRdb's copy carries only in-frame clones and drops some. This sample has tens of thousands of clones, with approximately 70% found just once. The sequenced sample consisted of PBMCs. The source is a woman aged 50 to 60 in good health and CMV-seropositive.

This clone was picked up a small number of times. The CDR3 DNA follows: TGTGCCAGCAGCCCTGGACTAGCCGCCCCCACAGATACGCAGTATTTT. Protein sequence: CASSPGLAAPTDTQYF. V is TRBV4-2 and J is TRBJ2-3, with TRBD2 matching 8 bases. V shed 4 bases, J shed 2 bases, and the junction held 8 bases outside the gene matches. Germline V gene lookup returns CDR1 LGHNA and CDR2 YNFKEQ. There are 16 residues in the CDR3.

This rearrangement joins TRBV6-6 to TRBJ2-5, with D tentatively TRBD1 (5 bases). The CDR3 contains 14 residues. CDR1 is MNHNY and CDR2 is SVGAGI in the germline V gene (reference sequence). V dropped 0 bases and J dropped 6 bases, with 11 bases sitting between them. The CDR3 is CASSYSTRVKTQYF. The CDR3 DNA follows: TGTGCCAGCAGTTACTCGACCAGGGTGAAGACCCAGTACTTC.

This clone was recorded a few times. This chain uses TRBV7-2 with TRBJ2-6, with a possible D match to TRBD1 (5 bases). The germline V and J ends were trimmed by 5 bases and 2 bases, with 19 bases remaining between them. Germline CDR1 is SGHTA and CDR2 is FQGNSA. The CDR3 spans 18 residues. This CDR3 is CASSPQGVLRTGANVLTF. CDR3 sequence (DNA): TGTGCCAGCAGCCCCCAAGGGGTACTTAGGACTGGGGCCAACGTCCTGACTTTC.

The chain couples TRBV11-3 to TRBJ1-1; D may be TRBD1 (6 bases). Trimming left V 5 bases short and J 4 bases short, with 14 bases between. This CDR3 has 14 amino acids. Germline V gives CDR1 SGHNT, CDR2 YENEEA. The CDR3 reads CASSDGGGRTEAFF. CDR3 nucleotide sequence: TGTGCCAGCAGCGATGGGGGGGGCCGCACTGAAGCTTTCTTT.

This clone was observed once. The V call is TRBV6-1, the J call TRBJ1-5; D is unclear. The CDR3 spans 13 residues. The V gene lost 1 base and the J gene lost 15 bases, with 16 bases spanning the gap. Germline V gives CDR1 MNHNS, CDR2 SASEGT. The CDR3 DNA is TGTGCCAGCAGTGAAGAGGGCCCGTTGGAGGGGCATTTT. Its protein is CASSEEGPLEGHF.

The CDR3 reads CASSPVAGRTGELFF. CDR3 bases: TGTGCCAGCAGCCCAGTAGCGGGGCGGACCGGGGAGCTGTTTTTT. This sequence joins TRBV7-9 and TRBJ2-2, with 8 bases fitting TRBD2. CDR1 SEHNR and CDR2 FQNEAQ come from the germline V gene (reference sequence). V lost 5 bases to trimming and J lost 5 bases; unmatched junction nucleotides: 7. The CDR3 length is 15 residues.